This note documents a single T cell receptor (beta chain) sequence. With 1 base removed from V and 7 bases from J, the gap between germline ends came to 11 bases. The germline V gene encodes CDR1 MGHRA and CDR2 YSYEKL. The CDR3 has 14 amino acids. TCRdb analysed the 5' RACE reads with MiXCR anew, one entry per CDR3 protein. The table records fewer than 550,000 distinct CDR3 sequences, 15% to 20% of them present only once. The data derive from a study of T-cell memory formation after mild COVID-19. The sequencing sample was made of PBMCs or a T cell subset sorted from them (not recorded which). The chain combines TRBV4-1 with TRBJ2-4, with a possible D match to TRBD1 (5 bases). The receptor was derived from an adult woman who had mild COVID-19 (a few samples of this study predate the infection). Cell type and time point are not known. As DNA, the CDR3 is TGCGCCAGCAGCCAAGTAAGGGGTGTGAACATTCAGTACTTC. Encoded protein: CASSQVRGVNIQYF.